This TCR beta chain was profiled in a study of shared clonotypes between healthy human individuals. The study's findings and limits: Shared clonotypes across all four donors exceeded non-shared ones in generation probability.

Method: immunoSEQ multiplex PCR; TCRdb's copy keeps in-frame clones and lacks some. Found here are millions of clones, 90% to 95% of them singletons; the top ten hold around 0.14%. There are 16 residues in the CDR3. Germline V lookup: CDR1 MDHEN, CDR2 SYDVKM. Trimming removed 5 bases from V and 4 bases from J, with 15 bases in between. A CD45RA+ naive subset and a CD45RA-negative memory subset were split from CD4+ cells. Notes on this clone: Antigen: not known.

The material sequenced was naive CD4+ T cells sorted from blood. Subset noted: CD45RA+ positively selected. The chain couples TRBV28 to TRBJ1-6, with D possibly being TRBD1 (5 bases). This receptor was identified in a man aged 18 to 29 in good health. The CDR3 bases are TGTGCCAGCAGTGCACCTCAGGGAGTTTATAATTCACCCCTCCACTTT. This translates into CASSAPQGVYNSPLHF.